The rows below give T cell receptor beta chains drawn from one sample of a study of blood T cell repertoires in COVID-19. TCRdb's copy holds only in-frame clones and misses some; the assay was immunoSEQ multiplex PCR. The sample shows about 100,000 clones, more than 75% of them seen only once. What was sequenced was peripheral blood. These receptors were obtained from a man aged 25-45 years in a cohort sampled during active COVID-19. Each CDR3 is given with its conserved first and last residue. A D gene is named only where the DNA matches it firmly. Part of the rows lack a size; the others show once, few, many or a class for expanded clones.

cdr3_nt cdr3_aa v_call d_call j_call clone_size
TGTGCCAGTAGTACGGGACAGGGGGCGAATGAAAAACTGTTTTTT CASSTGQGANEKLFF TRBV19 TRBD1 TRBJ1-4 -
TGCGCCAGCAGCCTCGGAGGCGGGGGGGCCCAAGAGACCCAGTACTTC CASSLGGGGAQETQYF TRBV5-1 TRBD2 TRBJ2-5 -
TGTGCCAGCAGTTACAGGACAGGGAGGAGCTATGGCTACACCTTC CASSYRTGRSYGYTF TRBV6-2/TRBV6-3 TRBD1 TRBJ1-2 -
TGTGCCAGTAGTCCCCGGACAGGGAGCGAAGCTTTCTTT CASSPRTGSEAFF TRBV19 TRBD1 TRBJ1-1 few
TGTGCCAGCAGTTACACCAGGGAGGCTTGGAACACTGAAGCTTTCTTT CASSYTREAWNTEAFF TRBV6-5 - TRBJ1-1 -
TGCGCCAGCAGCCTACCCCGGACAGGGCCCTTCAGCACAGATACGCAGTATTTT CASSLPRTGPFSTDTQYF TRBV5-1 TRBD1 TRBJ2-3 -
TGTGCCAGCAGCCAACAGGGCAGTTTTGGTGAAAAACTGTTTTTT CASSQQGSFGEKLFF TRBV7-8 - TRBJ1-4 -
TGTGCCAGCAGTGACCCGACAGCCCTTTCGGACGCGGACGAGCAGTACTTC CASSDPTALSDADEQYF TRBV25-1 - TRBJ2-7 -
TGCGCCAGCAGCCAAGATGGCGGCCCCCCGCAGTATTTT CASSQDGGPPQYF TRBV4-3 - TRBJ2-3 -
TGTGCCAGCAGTGATGTACTAGCGGAGAACACCGGGGAGCTGTTTTTT CASSDVLAENTGELFF TRBV2 TRBD2 TRBJ2-2 -
TGCGCCAGCAGCCGTACAGGGAGAAACACTGAAGCTTTCTTT CASSRTGRNTEAFF TRBV4-1 - TRBJ1-1 -
TGTGCCAGCAGCTTAGCCCTGACAGATGCTAGCACAGATACGCAGTATTTT CASSLALTDASTDTQYF TRBV11-2 - TRBJ2-3 -
TGTGCCAGCAGAAAACAGGGCGTGGGCGAGCAGTACTTC CASRKQGVGEQYF TRBV6-5 - TRBJ2-7 -
TGTGCCAGCGCGTGGCCCCAAGAGGGAGCCAACACCGGGGAGCTGTTTTTT CASAWPQEGANTGELFF TRBV7-8 - TRBJ2-2 -
TGCGCCAGCAGCCGGGGACAGGGTTGGGAGACCCAGTACTTC CASSRGQGWETQYF TRBV5-1 TRBD1 TRBJ2-5 -
TGTGCCAGCAGTGAAGCGCGGGACCTCCCAGTCGATACGCAGTATTTT CASSEARDLPVDTQYF TRBV6-4 - TRBJ2-3 -
TGTGCCTGGAGTCAACAAGAGACCCAGTACTTC CAWSQQETQYF TRBV30 - TRBJ2-5 once
TGTGCCAGCAGCCCCTCGGGGGAGAGCTCCTACGAGCAGTACTTC CASSPSGESSYEQYF TRBV5-6 - TRBJ2-7 -
TGTGCCAGCAGCTTGTTTCACTCGTCCTACAATGAGCAGTTCTTC CASSLFHSSYNEQFF TRBV5-6 - TRBJ2-1 -
TGTGCCAGCAGCGAGGGGGCGTTGAACACTGAAGCTTTCTTT CASSEGALNTEAFF TRBV7-8 TRBD1 TRBJ1-1 few
TGTGCCATCAGTTTAGCCGGGACAGGGGCCTATTATGGCTACACCTTC CAISLAGTGAYYGYTF TRBV10-3 TRBD1 TRBJ1-2 -
TGTGCCAGCAGCTTCCAGGGACAAGAGACCCAGTACTTC CASSFQGQETQYF TRBV2 - TRBJ2-5 -
TGTGCCAGCTCACCGCAAGGGGGCACTGAAGCTTTCTTT CASSPQGGTEAFF TRBV18 - TRBJ1-1 -
TGTGCCAGCACGGCACTCCCGGGGACTGAAGCTTTCTTT CASTALPGTEAFF TRBV9 - TRBJ1-1 -
TGTGCCAGTAGTATTAACCAGGGCGCCATGAACACTGAAGCTTTCTTT CASSINQGAMNTEAFF TRBV19 - TRBJ1-1 -
TGCGCCAGCAGCCCTCTAGGACTTCAGACCCAGTACTTC CASSPLGLQTQYF TRBV4-1 - TRBJ2-5 -
TGTGCCTGGAGTTCCCGGACAGGAGCTAACTATGGCTACACCTTC CAWSSRTGANYGYTF TRBV30 TRBD1 TRBJ1-2 -
TGTGCCAGCAGTGGAGGTCGAGGGTCCAGCTCCTACGAGCAGTACTTC CASSGGRGSSSYEQYF TRBV28 - TRBJ2-7 few
TGTGCCAGCAGCTTAGTAGGGACAGGGTACAATGAGCAGTTCTTC CASSLVGTGYNEQFF TRBV7-9 TRBD1 TRBJ2-1 -
TGTGCCACCAGCCCCGCGGGGGGCGCGGGCCGCACAGATACGCAGTATTTT CATSPAGGAGRTDTQYF TRBV15 TRBD2 TRBJ2-3 -
TGCAGTGCTAGTAACAGGGGTGGAGCCTACGAGCAGTACTTC CSASNRGGAYEQYF TRBV20-1 TRBD1 TRBJ2-7 few
TGTGCCACCAGTAACCAGTTTAATGAGCAGTTCTTC CATSNQFNEQFF TRBV24-1 - TRBJ2-1 -
TGTGCCAGCAGCTTAAACGCAGGGAAAGCTTTCTTT CASSLNAGKAFF TRBV7-2 - TRBJ1-1 -
TGTGCCAGCAGCGGTGCGGGAGCTGGAAACACCATATATTTT CASSGAGAGNTIYF TRBV5-4 - TRBJ1-3 few
TGTGCCAGCAGCCAAGCGTCCGGGTCCTACGAGCAGTACTTC CASSQASGSYEQYF TRBV3-1/TRBV3-2 - TRBJ2-7 -
TGTGCCAGCAGTTCGGGCGCGGGCTATGGCTACACCTTC CASSSGAGYGYTF TRBV11-2 - TRBJ1-2 -
TGTGCCAGCAGCGTAGGTCCGACAGGCACAGATACGCAGTATTTT CASSVGPTGTDTQYF TRBV9 - TRBJ2-3 once
TGTGCCAGCAGCCCTGGGACAGGGCTGGTGTATGGCTACACCTTC CASSPGTGLVYGYTF TRBV5-6 TRBD1 TRBJ1-2 -
TGTGCCAGCAGCTTAGGACAGGGCTCCTACAATGAGCAGTTCTTC CASSLGQGSYNEQFF TRBV11-3 TRBD1 TRBJ2-1 -
TGTGCCAGCGGGGGGGCCAAGGCAGATACGCAGTATTTT CASGGAKADTQYF TRBV2 - TRBJ2-3 -
TGTGCCAGCTCACCACTTTCACAGGGGCGCACTAACTATGGCTACACCTTC CASSPLSQGRTNYGYTF TRBV18 TRBD1 TRBJ1-2 -
TGCGCCAGAACTTGTAAGAATAAAGAGCCCCAGCATTTT CARTCKNKEPQHF TRBV10-1 - TRBJ1-5 -
TGTGCCAGCAGCCAAGGGGCAGGCATAAGCTCCTACAATGAGCAGTTCTTC CASSQGAGISSYNEQFF TRBV3-1/TRBV3-2 - TRBJ2-1 -
TGTGCCAGCAGTGAAGCGCACAGGGGGTTTGGCTACACCTTC CASSEAHRGFGYTF TRBV6-1 TRBD1 TRBJ1-2 once
TGTGCCAGCAGTTACAGGAGGCAGGGCACAGATACGCAGTATTTT CASSYRRQGTDTQYF TRBV6-5 - TRBJ2-3 -
TGTGCCAGCAGTTACCTACTAGCGGGTACCACGGAGACCCAGTACTTC CASSYLLAGTTETQYF TRBV6-2/TRBV6-3 TRBD2 TRBJ2-5 -
TGTGCCAGCAGTGAGGGCAGGTCCAGGGATACGCAGTATTTT CASSEGRSRDTQYF TRBV2 - TRBJ2-3 -
TGTGCCAGCAGCCCCCGGGGATATGGCTACACCTTC CASSPRGYGYTF TRBV7-9 - TRBJ1-2 -
TGTGCCAGCAGTTCCGACGGGATGAACACTGAAGCTTTCTTT CASSSDGMNTEAFF TRBV6-6 - TRBJ1-1 -